The source of this T cell receptor (beta chain) is a study of regulatory T cells in long-lasting Graves disease. Study results and limitations: Sharing of public clonotypes was greater in persistent patients (2,741) than in new patients (approximately 940).

In germline, CDR1 is SNHLY, CDR2 FYNNEI. Between the trimmed V and J ends, which lost 6 bases and 5 bases, there was a span of 17 bases. This CDR3 is built from 15 residues. This clonotype occurred many times. Its antigen is not known. CDR3-region Arm-PCR and iRepertoire HTBI primers produced the TCR beta libraries. Using its own MiXCR run on the multiplex PCR reads, TCRdb lists one record per CDR3 protein. The table includes some 490,000 distinct CDR3 sequences, around 13% detected once. Time point in this sample: newly diagnosed GD, antithyroid drugs for less than 3 months. RNA isolated from PBMCs was used to make the TCR library. These data also formed part of another study, on T cells in Graves' hyperthyroidism and ophthalmopathy.

The rearrangement joins TRBV2 to TRBJ1-5; D is perhaps TRBD1 (6 bases). This specimen consisted of peripheral blood mononuclear cells (PBMCs), obtained at new diagnosis, from a patient treated with antithyroid drugs. The clonotype comes from a woman aged 30 to 39 with Graves disease. For the CDR3, the DNA is TGTGCCAGCAGCGCCGTACAGGGTGTGGATCAGCCCCAGCATTTT. Translation: CASSAVQGVDQPQHF.